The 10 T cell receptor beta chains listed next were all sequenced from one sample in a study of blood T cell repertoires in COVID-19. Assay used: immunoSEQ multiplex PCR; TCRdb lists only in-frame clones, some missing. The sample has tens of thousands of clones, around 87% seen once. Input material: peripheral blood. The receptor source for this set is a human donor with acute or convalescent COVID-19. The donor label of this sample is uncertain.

CDR3 region: CASSWNQGEAFF. The DNA for the CDR3 is TGTGCCAGCAGTTGGAACCAGGGTGAAGCTTTCTTT. The V gene is TRBV12-3 or TRBV12-4, the J gene TRBJ1-1, with a possible D match to TRBD1 (5 bases). With 4 bases removed from V and 7 bases from J, the gap between germline ends came to 10 bases. The CDR3 length is 12 residues.

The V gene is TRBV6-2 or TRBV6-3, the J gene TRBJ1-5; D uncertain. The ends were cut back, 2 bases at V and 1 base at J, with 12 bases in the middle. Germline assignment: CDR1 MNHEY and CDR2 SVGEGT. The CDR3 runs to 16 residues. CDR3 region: CASSYLHGQSNQPQHF. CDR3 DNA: TGTGCCAGCAGTTACCTTCATGGGCAGAGCAATCAGCCCCAGCATTTT.

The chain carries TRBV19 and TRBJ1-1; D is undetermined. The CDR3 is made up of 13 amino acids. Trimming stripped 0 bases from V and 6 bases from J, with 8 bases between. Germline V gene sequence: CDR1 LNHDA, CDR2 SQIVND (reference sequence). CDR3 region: CASSIEYGSEAFF. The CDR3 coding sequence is TGTGCCAGTAGTATAGAGTACGGGTCTGAAGCTTTCTTT.

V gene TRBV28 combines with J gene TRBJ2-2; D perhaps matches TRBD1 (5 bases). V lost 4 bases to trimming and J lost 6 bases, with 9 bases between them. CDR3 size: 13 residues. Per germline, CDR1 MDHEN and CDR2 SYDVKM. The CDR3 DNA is TGTGCCAGCAGTTCCGACAGAGCCGGGGAGCTGTTTTTT. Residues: CASSSDRAGELFF.

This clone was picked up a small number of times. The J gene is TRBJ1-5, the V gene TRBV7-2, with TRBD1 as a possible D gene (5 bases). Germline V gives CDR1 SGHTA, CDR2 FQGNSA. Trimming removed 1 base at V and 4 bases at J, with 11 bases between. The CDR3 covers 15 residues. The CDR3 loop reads CASSLGGRENQPQHF. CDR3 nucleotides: TGTGCCAGCAGCTTAGGGGGCCGGGAGAATCAGCCCCAGCATTTT. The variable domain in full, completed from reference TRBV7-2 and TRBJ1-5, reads GAGVSQSPSNKVTEKGKDVELRCDPISGHTALYWYRQSLGQGLEFLIYFQGNSAPDKSGLPSDRFSAERTGGSVSTLTIQRTQQEDSAVYLCASSLGGRENQPQHFGDGTRLSIL.

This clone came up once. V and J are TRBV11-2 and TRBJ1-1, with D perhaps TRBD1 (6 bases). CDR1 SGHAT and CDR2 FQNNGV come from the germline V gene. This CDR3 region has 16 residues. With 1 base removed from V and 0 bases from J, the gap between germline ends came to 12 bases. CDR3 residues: CASSLGGRGLNTEAFF. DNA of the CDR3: TGTGCCAGCAGCTTAGGCGGGCGGGGGCTGAACACTGAAGCTTTCTTT.

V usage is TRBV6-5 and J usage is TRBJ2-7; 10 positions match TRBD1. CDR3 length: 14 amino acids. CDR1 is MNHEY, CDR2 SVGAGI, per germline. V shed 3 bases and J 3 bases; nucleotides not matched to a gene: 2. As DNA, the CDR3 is TGTGCCAGCAGTTATGGGACAGGGGTCTACGAGCAGTACTTC. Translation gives CASSYGTGVYEQYF.

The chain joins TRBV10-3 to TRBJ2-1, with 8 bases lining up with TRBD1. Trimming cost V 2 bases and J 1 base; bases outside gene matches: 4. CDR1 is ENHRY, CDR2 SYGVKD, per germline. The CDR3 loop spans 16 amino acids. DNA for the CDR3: TGTGCCATCAGTGAGACGACAGGGGAGTCCTACAATGAGCAGTTCTTC. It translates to CAISETTGESYNEQFF.

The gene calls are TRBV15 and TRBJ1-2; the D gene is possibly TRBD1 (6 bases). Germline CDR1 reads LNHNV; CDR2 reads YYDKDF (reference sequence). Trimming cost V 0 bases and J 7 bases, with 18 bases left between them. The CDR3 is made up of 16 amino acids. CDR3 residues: CATSRDRRGYERGYTF. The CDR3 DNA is TGTGCCACCAGCAGAGATCGCAGGGGATACGAACGTGGCTACACCTTC.

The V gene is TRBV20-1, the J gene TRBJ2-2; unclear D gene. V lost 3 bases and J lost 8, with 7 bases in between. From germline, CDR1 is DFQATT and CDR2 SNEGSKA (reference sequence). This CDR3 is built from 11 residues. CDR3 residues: CSARAVGELFF. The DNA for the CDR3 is TGCAGTGCTAGGGCGGTGGGGGAGCTGTTTTTT.